This is a list of T cell receptor beta chains from one sample in a study of regulatory T cells in long-lasting Graves disease. TCRdb recomputed calls from the multiplex PCR reads with MiXCR, one row per CDR3 protein. The sample holds about 420,000 distinct CDR3 sequences; 16% are singletons and the top ten take about 23%. The sample was also linked to a second study, of T cells in Graves' hyperthyroidism and ophthalmopathy.

Specimen: peripheral blood mononuclear cells (PBMCs), collected at new diagnosis, from a patient treated with antithyroid drugs. Receptors originate from a woman between 18 and 29 years old with Graves disease. Both conserved end residues are part of each CDR3. A D gene is named only where the DNA matches it firmly. Clone sizes are given selectively: once, few, many, or a class where the clone is expanded.

>TRBV4-1|TRBD1|TRBJ1-1|-
CASSQDRDRGAEAFF
TGCGCCAGCAGCCAAGACCGGGACAGGGGTGCTGAAGCTTTCTTT
>TRBV10-3|-|TRBJ2-3|many
CAISERSTDTQYF
TGTGCCATCAGTGAAAGGAGCACAGATACGCAGTATTTT
>TRBV6-1|-|TRBJ2-7|few
CASSTEQGYEQYF
TGTGCCAGCAGTACAGAACAGGGCTACGAGCAGTACTTC
>TRBV28|TRBD1|TRBJ2-4|few
CASSSQSGQGLKNIQYF
TGTGCCAGCAGTTCCCAATCCGGACAGGGGTTAAAAAACATTCAGTACTTC
>TRBV7-3|-|TRBJ1-1|-
CASSARAGGTEAFF
TGTGCCAGCAGCGCGAGAGCGGGGGGAACTGAAGCTTTCTTT
>TRBV6-1|TRBD1|TRBJ2-7|-
CASSSGTGKYYEQYF
TGTGCCAGCAGCTCCGGGACAGGGAAATACTACGAGCAGTACTTC
>TRBV28|-|TRBJ2-7|many
CASSLSLTYEQYF
TGTGCCAGCAGCCTATCCTTGACCTACGAGCAGTACTTC
>TRBV6-5|-|TRBJ1-1|many
CASSYRTERNTEAFF
TGTGCCAGCAGTTACCGGACGGAAAGAAACACTGAAGCTTTCTTT
>TRBV28|-|TRBJ2-2|many
CASSSTTGELFF
TGTGCCAGCAGTTCGACGACCGGGGAGCTGTTTTTT
>TRBV29-1|-|TRBJ2-1|few
CSGWENEQFF
TGCAGCGGCTGGGAGAATGAGCAGTTCTTC
>TRBV27|-|TRBJ1-5|many
CATPPGAMRSNQPQHF
TGTGCCACCCCTCCCGGTGCTATGAGGAGCAATCAGCCCCAGCATTTT
>TRBV9|TRBD1|TRBJ1-6|few
CASSVGQGGGNSPLHF
TGTGCCAGCAGCGTAGGACAGGGAGGAGGTAATTCACCCCTCCACTTT
>TRBV7-2|TRBD2|TRBJ2-7|few
CASSFVHGREQYF
TGTGCCAGCAGCTTTGTTCACGGGAGGGAGCAGTACTTC
>TRBV9|TRBD2|TRBJ2-7|few
CASSVAGGTYEQYF
TGTGCCAGCAGCGTAGCGGGGGGAACCTACGAGCAGTACTTC
>TRBV15|-|TRBJ2-7|few
CATSRVKDGHYEQYF
TGTGCCACCAGCAGAGTGAAAGACGGCCACTACGAGCAGTACTTC
>TRBV20-1|-|TRBJ2-5|few
CSAPTTPVETQYF
TGCAGTGCTCCTACCACACCGGTCGAGACCCAGTACTTC
>TRBV29-1|TRBD1|TRBJ2-1|many
CSVETRTGLNYNEQFF
TGCAGCGTTGAAACGAGGACAGGGTTAAACTACAATGAGCAGTTCTTC
>TRBV9|-|TRBJ2-7|many
CASSVAPTDTYEQYF
TGTGCCAGCAGCGTAGCCCCGACAGACACCTACGAGCAGTACTTC
>TRBV28|TRBD1|TRBJ2-7|many
CASTDRESSYEQYF
TGTGCCAGCACCGACAGGGAGAGCTCCTACGAGCAGTACTTC
>TRBV20-1|-|TRBJ1-2|-
CSASDPFSHGYTF
TGCAGTGCTAGTGACCCCTTCTCGCATGGCTACACCTTC
>TRBV7-2|-|TRBJ2-1|many
CASSLESGSYNEQFF
TGTGCCAGCAGTCTGGAAAGCGGGTCGTACAATGAGCAGTTCTTC
>TRBV5-1|-|TRBJ2-7|-
CASSLNSVYEQYF
TGCGCCAGCAGCTTGAATAGCGTCTACGAGCAGTACTTC
>TRBV6-5|-|TRBJ1-5|-
CASSYTVGNQPQHF
TGTGCCAGCAGTTACACGGTTGGCAATCAGCCCCAGCATTTT
>TRBV4-1|TRBD1|TRBJ1-5|-
CASSPTDRVVQPQHF
TGCGCCAGCAGCCCCACTGACAGGGTTGTTCAGCCCCAGCATTTT
>TRBV18|TRBD2|TRBJ2-7|few
CASSPAGLAEYEQYF
TGTGCCAGCTCGCCCGCGGGACTAGCGGAATACGAGCAGTACTTC
>TRBV7-3|-|TRBJ2-5|few
CASSLAGQIQETQYF
TGTGCCAGCAGCTTAGCGGGACAGATACAAGAGACCCAGTACTTC
>TRBV6-1|-|TRBJ2-7|many
CASSHLLGGSYEQYF
TGTGCCAGCAGTCACCTACTTGGGGGCTCCTACGAGCAGTACTTC
>TRBV11-2|TRBD1|TRBJ2-5|many
CASSLDQGVDQYF
TGTGCCAGCAGCTTAGATCAGGGGGTCGACCAGTACTTC
>TRBV7-2|-|TRBJ2-7|-
CASSQASRFHERYF
TGTGCCAGCAGCCAAGCCTCGAGGTTCCACGAGCGGTACTTC
>TRBV20-1|-|TRBJ1-3|-
CSARDGSEQGRVGGGTIYF
TGCAGTGCTAGAGATGGCTCCGAACAGGGCAGGGTGGGGGGTGGCACCATATATTTT
>TRBV9|TRBD1|TRBJ2-3|-
CASSARQGTDTQYF
TGTGCCAGCAGCGCGAGACAGGGGACAGATACGCAGTATTTT
>TRBV29-1|TRBD1|TRBJ1-1|few
CSVQITGAEAFF
TGCAGCGTTCAAATCACAGGGGCTGAAGCTTTCTTT
>TRBV19|-|TRBJ2-7|-
CARHRDRGYYEQYF
TGTGCCAGACATCGGGACCGCGGGTACTACGAGCAGTACTTC
>TRBV28|-|TRBJ2-7|-
CASSSDSLDREQYF
TGTGCCAGCAGTTCTGACAGTTTGGATCGCGAGCAGTACTTC
>TRBV11-2|-|TRBJ2-1|many
CASSLLAGILTQNEQFF
TGTGCCAGCAGCTTATTGGCGGGAATTCTGACACAAAATGAGCAGTTCTTC
>TRBV11-3|-|TRBJ2-2|few
CASSSSAGGGELFF
TGTGCCAGCAGCTCGTCGGCGGGCGGCGGGGAGCTGTTTTTT
>TRBV14|-|TRBJ2-2|-
CASSQRASANTGELFF
TGTGCCAGCAGCCAAAGGGCATCTGCGAACACCGGGGAGCTGTTTTTT
>TRBV7-9|-|TRBJ2-7|many
CASSLSGGFDEQYF
TGTGCCAGCAGCTTATCGGGGGGCTTCGACGAGCAGTACTTC
>TRBV5-1|-|TRBJ2-3|many
CASSLVVGTDTQYF
TGCGCCAGCAGCTTGGTCGTGGGAACAGATACGCAGTATTTT
>TRBV5-1|TRBD2|TRBJ2-7|many
CASSLNPTSRYEQYF
TGCGCCAGCAGCTTGAATCCGACTAGCCGATACGAGCAGTACTTC
>TRBV6-9|-|TRBJ2-1|many
CASSYSDKRFF
TGTGCCAGCAGTTACTCCGACAAGCGGTTCTTC
>TRBV20-1|TRBD1|TRBJ2-7|many
CSARDPRDRSSYEQYF
TGCAGTGCTAGAGATCCCCGGGACAGGAGCTCCTACGAGCAGTACTTC
>TRBV2|TRBD2|TRBJ2-3|-
CASMGGRTGDTQYF
TGTGCCAGCATGGGCGGGAGGACGGGAGATACGCAGTATTTT
>TRBV29-1|-|TRBJ2-2|-
CSVVLRVGELFF
TGCAGCGTTGTCCTGCGGGTAGGGGAGCTGTTTTTT